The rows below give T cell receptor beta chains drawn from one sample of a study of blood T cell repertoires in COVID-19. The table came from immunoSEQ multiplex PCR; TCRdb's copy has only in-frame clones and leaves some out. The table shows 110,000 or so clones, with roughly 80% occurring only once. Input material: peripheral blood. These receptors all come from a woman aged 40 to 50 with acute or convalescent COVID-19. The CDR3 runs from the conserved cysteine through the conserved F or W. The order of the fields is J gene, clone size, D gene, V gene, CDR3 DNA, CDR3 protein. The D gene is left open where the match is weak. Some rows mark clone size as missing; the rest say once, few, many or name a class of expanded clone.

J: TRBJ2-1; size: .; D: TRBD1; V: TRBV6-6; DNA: TGTGCCAGCAGTTACCCCGGGACAGACAATGAGCAGTTCTTC; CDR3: CASSYPGTDNEQFF
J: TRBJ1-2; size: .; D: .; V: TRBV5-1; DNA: TGCGCCAGCACGGTTGAAGGGGCCCATGGCTACACCTTC; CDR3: CASTVEGAHGYTF
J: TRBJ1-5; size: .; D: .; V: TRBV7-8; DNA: TGTGCCAGCAGCTTAGGGCGAGGGTACAATCAGCCCCAGCATTTT; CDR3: CASSLGRGYNQPQHF
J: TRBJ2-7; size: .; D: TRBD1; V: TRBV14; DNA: TGTGCCAGCAGCCTACTAGGACAGGTCTACGAGCAGTACTTC; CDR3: CASSLLGQVYEQYF
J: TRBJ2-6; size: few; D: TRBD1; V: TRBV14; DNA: TGTGCCAGCAGCCAGACAGGGGACGGGGCCAACGTCCTGACTTTC; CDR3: CASSQTGDGANVLTF
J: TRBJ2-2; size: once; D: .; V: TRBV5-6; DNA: TGTGCCAGCAGCCTCTCGCGAGGGAGCCCGAACACCGGGGAGCTGTTTTTT; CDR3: CASSLSRGSPNTGELFF
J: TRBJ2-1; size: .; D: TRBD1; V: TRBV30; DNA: TGTGCTTCGGACAGGGGCCCCTACAATGAGCAGTTCTTC; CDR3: CASDRGPYNEQFF
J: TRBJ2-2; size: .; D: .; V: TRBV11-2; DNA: TGTGCCAGCAGCTACTGGACTGTGAACACCGGGGAGCTGTTTTTT; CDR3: CASSYWTVNTGELFF
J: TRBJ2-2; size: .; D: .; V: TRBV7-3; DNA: TGTGCCAGCAGCTTGGGCATACCAAGCGGGGAGCTGTTTTTT; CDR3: CASSLGIPSGELFF
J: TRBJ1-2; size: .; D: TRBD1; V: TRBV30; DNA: TGTGCCTGGAAGGGAGACAGGGGAAAATATGGCTACACCTTC; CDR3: CAWKGDRGKYGYTF
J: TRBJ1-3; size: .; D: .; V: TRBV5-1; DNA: TGCTCCAGCAGTTCCGGAGGGTCTGGAAACACCATATATTTT; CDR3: CSSSSGGSGNTIYF
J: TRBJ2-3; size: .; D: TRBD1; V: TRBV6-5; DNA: TGTGCCAGCAGTCCTGGGACAGGGTATACGCAGTATTTT; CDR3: CASSPGTGYTQYF
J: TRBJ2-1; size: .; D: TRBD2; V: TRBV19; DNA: TGTGCCAGTACCCAGAGGAAAGCGGGGGCTCTCTCCTACAATGAGCAGTTCTTC; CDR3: CASTQRKAGALSYNEQFF
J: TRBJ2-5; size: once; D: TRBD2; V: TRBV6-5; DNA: TGTGCCAGCAGCCTAGCGGGGGGCTCAACAGAGACCCAGTACTTC; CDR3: CASSLAGGSTETQYF
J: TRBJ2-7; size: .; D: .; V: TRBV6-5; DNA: TGTGCCAGCAGCCGTACAGGGGGGGGGTACGAGCAGTACTTC; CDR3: CASSRTGGGYEQYF
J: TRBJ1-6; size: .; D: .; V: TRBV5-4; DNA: TGTGCCAGCAGCTTGGATCCCGGGAATAATTCACCCCTCCACTTT; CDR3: CASSLDPGNNSPLHF
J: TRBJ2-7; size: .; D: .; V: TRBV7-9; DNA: TGTGCCAGCAGCTTAGGACACCCACCCTACGAGCAGTACTTC; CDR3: CASSLGHPPYEQYF
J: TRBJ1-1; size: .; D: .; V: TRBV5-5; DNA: TGTGCCAGCAGCCTGAGGCTGAACACTGAAGCTTTCTTT; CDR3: CASSLRLNTEAFF
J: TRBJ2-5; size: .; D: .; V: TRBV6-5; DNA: TGTGCCAGCAGACAGTACCAAGAGACCCAGTACTTC; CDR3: CASRQYQETQYF
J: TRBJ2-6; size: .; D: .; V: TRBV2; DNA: TGTGCCAGCATCAGGGTCTCTGGGGCCAACGTCCTGACTTTC; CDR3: CASIRVSGANVLTF
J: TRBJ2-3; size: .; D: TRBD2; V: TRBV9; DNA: TGTGCCAGCAGCGTTAGTAGCGGGGGGGCCGCTCATACGCAGTATTTT; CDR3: CASSVSSGGAAHTQYF
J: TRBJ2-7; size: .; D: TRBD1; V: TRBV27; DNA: TGTGCCAGCAGTTTACGGACAGGGGTCCCCTACGAGCAGTACTTC; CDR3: CASSLRTGVPYEQYF
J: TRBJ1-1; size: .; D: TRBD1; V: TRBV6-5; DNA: TGTGCCAGCAGTTACAAGACAGGGGGGGGGACTGAAGCTTTCTTT; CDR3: CASSYKTGGGTEAFF